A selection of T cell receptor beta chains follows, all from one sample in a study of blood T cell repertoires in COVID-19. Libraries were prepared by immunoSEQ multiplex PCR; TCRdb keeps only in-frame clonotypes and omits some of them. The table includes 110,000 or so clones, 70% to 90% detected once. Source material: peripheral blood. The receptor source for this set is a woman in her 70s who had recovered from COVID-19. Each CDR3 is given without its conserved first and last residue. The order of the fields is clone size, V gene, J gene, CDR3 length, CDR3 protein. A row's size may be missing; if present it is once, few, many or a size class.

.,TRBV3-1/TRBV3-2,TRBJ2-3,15,ASSPPGGSDLLDTQY
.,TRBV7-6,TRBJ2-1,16,ASSLAPGLAGFISEQF
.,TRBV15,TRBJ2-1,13,ATSRELAGVDEQF
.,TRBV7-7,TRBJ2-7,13,ASSPGTSGVYEQY
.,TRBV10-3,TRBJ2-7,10,AGGLAGGEQY
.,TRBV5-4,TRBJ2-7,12,ASSLYGGRNEQY
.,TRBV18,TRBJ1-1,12,ASSLVDRDTEAF
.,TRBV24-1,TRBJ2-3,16,ATSDFGAATERTDTQY
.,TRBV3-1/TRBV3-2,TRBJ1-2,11,ASSPGGRGRDT
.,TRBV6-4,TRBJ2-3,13,ASSEVRASTDTQY
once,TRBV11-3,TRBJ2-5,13,ASSFRGNPGETQY
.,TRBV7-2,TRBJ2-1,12,ASSLARTDNEQF
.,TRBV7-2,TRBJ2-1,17,ASSFRASGSSHPTNEQF
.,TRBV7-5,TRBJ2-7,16,ARRRDRGMVWGSYEQY
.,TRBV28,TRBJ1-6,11,ASKPFRDSPLH
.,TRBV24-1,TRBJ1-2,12,ATSDSTGAVGYT
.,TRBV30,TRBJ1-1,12,AWTGGSGFTEAF
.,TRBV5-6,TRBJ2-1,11,ASSLVRGNEQF
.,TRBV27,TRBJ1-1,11,ASSLSDRGEAF
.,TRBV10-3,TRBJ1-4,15,AISAATGATVNEKLF